The 6 T cell receptor beta chains presented below share a single source sample, sequenced in a study of shared clonotypes between healthy human individuals. Sequencing used immunoSEQ multiplex PCR; TCRdb keeps in-frame clones, though not all of them. The data contain roughly 1,600,000 clones, about 98.5% of them singletons. Sequencing was performed on naive CD4+ T cells sorted from blood. The subset here: CD45RA+ positively selected. The receptor set was obtained from a man aged 25-40 years in good health.

The V and J genes are TRBV21-1 and TRBJ2-7. TRBV21-1 represents a pseudogene. This CDR3 comprises 11 residues. The CDR3 sequence is CASSKVPKKYF. CDR3 DNA sequence: TGTGCCAGCAGCAAAGTGCCGAAAAAGTACTTC.

The rearrangement links TRBV7-6 to TRBJ2-6; D call uncertain. V lost 6 bases to trimming and J lost 0 bases, with 9 bases between them. The CDR3 is 15 residues long. Germline CDR1 SGHVS, CDR2 FNYEAQ. CDR3 DNA sequence: TGTGCCAGCAGTTCAAGGAACTCTGGGGCCAACGTCCTGACTTTC. Translation gives CASSSRNSGANVLTF.

The rearrangement joins TRBV11-2 to TRBJ1-1, with a weak D call TRBD1 (5 bases). Germline CDR1 is SGHAT and CDR2 is FQNNGV. This CDR3 region has 15 residues. V was pared by 0 bases and J by 1 base, with 9 bases between. CDR3 in DNA: TGTGCCAGCAGCTTAGACCGACAGAAGAACACTGAAGCTTTCTTT. Translation gives CASSLDRQKNTEAFF.

The rearrangement uses TRBV5-1 and TRBJ2-2; D is uncertain. The CDR3 extends over 15 amino acids. In germline, CDR1 is SGHRS, CDR2 YFSETQ. V dropped 4 bases and J dropped 4 bases, with 14 bases sitting between them. The CDR3 nucleotides are TGCGCCAGCAGCCCCCGCTTACAAGGCACCGGGGAGCTGTTTTTT. Its protein product is CASSPRLQGTGELFF.

V is TRBV29-1 and J is TRBJ1-1; the D is unclear. The CDR3 totals 13 residues. With 3 bases removed from V and 6 bases from J, the gap between germline ends came to 14 bases. Germline V lookup: CDR1 SQVTM, CDR2 ANQGSEA. The CDR3 sequence: CSVEILRAAEAFF. CDR3 DNA sequence: TGCAGCGTTGAGATCTTACGGGCGGCTGAAGCTTTCTTT. Variable domain in full (rest from reference TRBV29-1 and TRBJ1-1): SAVISQKPSRDICQRGTSLTIQCQVDSQVTMMFWYRQQPGQSLTLIATANQGSEATYESGFVIDKFPISRPNLTFSTLTVSNMSPEDSSIYLCSVEILRAAEAFFGQGTRLTVV.

The V gene is TRBV15, the J gene TRBJ2-2; a weak D match, TRBD1 (5 bases). CDR1 is LNHNV, CDR2 YYDKDF, per germline (reference sequence). V shed 3 bases and J shed 1 base, with 9 bases lying between them. The CDR3 is made up of 15 amino acids. The CDR3 sequence: CATSRKTVNTGELFF. DNA for the CDR3: TGTGCCACCAGCAGGAAGACAGTGAACACCGGGGAGCTGTTTTTT.